What follows describes a single T cell receptor (beta chain). As yet, its antigen is unknown. Germline V gene lookup returns CDR1 LNHNV and CDR2 YYDKDF (reference sequence). The CDR3 is made up of 15 amino acids. The V and J ends lost 0 bases and 2 bases respectively, with 8 bases between them. Method: immunoSEQ multiplex PCR; TCRdb's copy keeps in-frame clones and lacks some. The profile shows 6,500 to 9,000 clones, 80% of them singletons. These data originate in a study of somatic mutations in cytotoxic T cells in rheumatoid arthritis. Study-level points and caveats: For about an eighth of the roughly 65 patients, a single CD8+ clone accounted for more than 20% of CD8+ cells. Statistically, CD8+ T-cell clonality was not significantly distinct between individuals with rheumatoid arthritis and age-matched healthy controls.

This chain joins TRBV15 and TRBJ1-5; D is uncertain. Sequencing was carried out using CD8+ T cells sorted from blood. The source is an adult with rheumatoid arthritis. The CDR3 here is CATSRDWIGNQPQHF. The CDR3, as DNA: TGTGCCACCAGCAGAGATTGGATAGGCAATCAGCCCCAGCATTTT. The complete variable domain, with remaining parts taken from reference TRBV15 and TRBJ1-5, reads DAMVIQNPRYQVTQFGKPVTLSCSQTLNHNVMYWYQQKSSQAPKLLFHYYDKDFNNEADTPDNFQSRRPNTSFCFLDIRSPGLGDTAMYLCATSRDWIGNQPQHFGDGTRLSIL.